The source of this T cell receptor beta chain is a study of T-cell reconstitution after alpha-beta-depleted transplantation in children. Construction of the TCRbeta library involved unique molecular identifiers. TCRdb called the PCR reads again in MiXCR, with one record for every CDR3 protein. The data contain hundreds of thousands of distinct CDR3 sequences, roughly 9.5% of them seen just once; the ten biggest clones take up about 9.5%. This clonotype was seen ten or more times. The CDR3 extends over 13 amino acids. This clonotype was sampled from a human donor who donated a stem cell graft to a child with SCID. Sequenced material: PBMCs from the stem cell graft donor, taken from the stem cell graft. The chain carries TRBV1 and TRBJ2-1. TRBV1 is an annotated pseudogene. The CDR3 reads CTSSQATDNEQFF. CDR3 bases: TGCACCAGCAGCCAAGCAACAGACAATGAGCAGTTCTTC.